The clone carrying this T cell receptor beta chain was counted ten times or more. The antigen is not known. The entry originates in a study of T cells after yellow fever vaccination. Study findings and constraints: Most clones from primary vaccination were detected again post-booster (roughly 96% CD4, around 88% CD8). Abundant clonotypes from the bulk population could contaminate FACS-sorted repertoires.

As TCR cDNA was made by 5'RACE template switching, a universal primer site and UMIs were added. In TCRdb, the 5' RACE reads were re-called with MiXCR into one record per CDR3 protein. Among about 220,000 distinct CDR3 sequences listed, about 3% were seen once. The specimen comprised CD4+ T cells sorted from PBMCs, sampled 10 days after the yellow fever booster vaccination. The receptor was isolated from a man aged 18 to 29 who received the YFV17D yellow fever vaccine.

The CDR3 nucleotides read TGTGCCTGGAATGGGGGGCAAGAGACCCAGTACTTC. Translated: CAWNGGQETQYF. This chain links TRBV30 with TRBJ2-5; D may be TRBD2 (6 bases). The germline V gene has CDR1 GTSNPN and CDR2 SVGIG (reference sequence). The CDR3 runs 12 residues. V was clipped by 4 bases and J by 2 bases, with 8 bases between them.